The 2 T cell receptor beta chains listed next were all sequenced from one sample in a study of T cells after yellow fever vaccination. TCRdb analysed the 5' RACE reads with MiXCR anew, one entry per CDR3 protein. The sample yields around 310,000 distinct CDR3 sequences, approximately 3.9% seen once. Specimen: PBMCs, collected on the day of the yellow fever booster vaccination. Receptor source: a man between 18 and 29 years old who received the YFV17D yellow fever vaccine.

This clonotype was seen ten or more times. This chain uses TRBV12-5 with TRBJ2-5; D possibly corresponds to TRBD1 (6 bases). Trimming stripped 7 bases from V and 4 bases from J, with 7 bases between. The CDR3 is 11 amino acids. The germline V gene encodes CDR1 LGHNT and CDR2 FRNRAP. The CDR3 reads CASAGVETQYF. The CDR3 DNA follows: TGTGCTAGTGCAGGGGTAGAGACCCAGTACTTC.

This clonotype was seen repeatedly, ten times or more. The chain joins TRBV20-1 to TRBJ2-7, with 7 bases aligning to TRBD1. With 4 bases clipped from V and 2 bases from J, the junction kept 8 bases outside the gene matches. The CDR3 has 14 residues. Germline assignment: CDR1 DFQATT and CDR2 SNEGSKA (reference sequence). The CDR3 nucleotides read TGCAGTGCTATTTACAGGGGATCCCCCTACGAGCAGTACGTC. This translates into CSAIYRGSPYEQYV.